The present entry profiles one T cell receptor (beta chain) with its context. The antigen is undetermined. The data originate from a study of OX40 agonist ivuxolimab in advanced cancers. Patients were ineligible given autoimmune disease history or systemic immunosuppression. CDR1 and CDR2 from the germline V gene are SGHNT and YYREEE (reference sequence). The CDR3 runs 11 residues. Study conclusions and caveats: Antigen specificity was not determined for the expanded peripheral T cells. Clonal expansion by week 6 occurred in CD4+ and CD8+ blood T cells (at 0.1 to 3.0 mg/kg).

The assay was immunoSEQ multiplex PCR, and TCRdb's table has in-frame clones only and misses some. The table lists about 42,000 clones, 75% to 90% of them singletons. Sequenced here: CD4+ or CD8+ T cells sorted from blood, sampled in a trial of the OX40 agonist ivuxolimab. The rearrangement joins TRBV5-4 to TRBJ2-5; D not resolved. Gene TRBJ2-7 matches the end of the DNA better, so the J call may be wrong. This clonotype was sampled from an adult with an advanced solid tumor such as melanoma, head and neck, liver or kidney cancer. As DNA, the CDR3 is TGTGCCAGCAGCTTGTCCGACGAGCAGTACTTC. Encoded protein: CASSLSDEQYF.